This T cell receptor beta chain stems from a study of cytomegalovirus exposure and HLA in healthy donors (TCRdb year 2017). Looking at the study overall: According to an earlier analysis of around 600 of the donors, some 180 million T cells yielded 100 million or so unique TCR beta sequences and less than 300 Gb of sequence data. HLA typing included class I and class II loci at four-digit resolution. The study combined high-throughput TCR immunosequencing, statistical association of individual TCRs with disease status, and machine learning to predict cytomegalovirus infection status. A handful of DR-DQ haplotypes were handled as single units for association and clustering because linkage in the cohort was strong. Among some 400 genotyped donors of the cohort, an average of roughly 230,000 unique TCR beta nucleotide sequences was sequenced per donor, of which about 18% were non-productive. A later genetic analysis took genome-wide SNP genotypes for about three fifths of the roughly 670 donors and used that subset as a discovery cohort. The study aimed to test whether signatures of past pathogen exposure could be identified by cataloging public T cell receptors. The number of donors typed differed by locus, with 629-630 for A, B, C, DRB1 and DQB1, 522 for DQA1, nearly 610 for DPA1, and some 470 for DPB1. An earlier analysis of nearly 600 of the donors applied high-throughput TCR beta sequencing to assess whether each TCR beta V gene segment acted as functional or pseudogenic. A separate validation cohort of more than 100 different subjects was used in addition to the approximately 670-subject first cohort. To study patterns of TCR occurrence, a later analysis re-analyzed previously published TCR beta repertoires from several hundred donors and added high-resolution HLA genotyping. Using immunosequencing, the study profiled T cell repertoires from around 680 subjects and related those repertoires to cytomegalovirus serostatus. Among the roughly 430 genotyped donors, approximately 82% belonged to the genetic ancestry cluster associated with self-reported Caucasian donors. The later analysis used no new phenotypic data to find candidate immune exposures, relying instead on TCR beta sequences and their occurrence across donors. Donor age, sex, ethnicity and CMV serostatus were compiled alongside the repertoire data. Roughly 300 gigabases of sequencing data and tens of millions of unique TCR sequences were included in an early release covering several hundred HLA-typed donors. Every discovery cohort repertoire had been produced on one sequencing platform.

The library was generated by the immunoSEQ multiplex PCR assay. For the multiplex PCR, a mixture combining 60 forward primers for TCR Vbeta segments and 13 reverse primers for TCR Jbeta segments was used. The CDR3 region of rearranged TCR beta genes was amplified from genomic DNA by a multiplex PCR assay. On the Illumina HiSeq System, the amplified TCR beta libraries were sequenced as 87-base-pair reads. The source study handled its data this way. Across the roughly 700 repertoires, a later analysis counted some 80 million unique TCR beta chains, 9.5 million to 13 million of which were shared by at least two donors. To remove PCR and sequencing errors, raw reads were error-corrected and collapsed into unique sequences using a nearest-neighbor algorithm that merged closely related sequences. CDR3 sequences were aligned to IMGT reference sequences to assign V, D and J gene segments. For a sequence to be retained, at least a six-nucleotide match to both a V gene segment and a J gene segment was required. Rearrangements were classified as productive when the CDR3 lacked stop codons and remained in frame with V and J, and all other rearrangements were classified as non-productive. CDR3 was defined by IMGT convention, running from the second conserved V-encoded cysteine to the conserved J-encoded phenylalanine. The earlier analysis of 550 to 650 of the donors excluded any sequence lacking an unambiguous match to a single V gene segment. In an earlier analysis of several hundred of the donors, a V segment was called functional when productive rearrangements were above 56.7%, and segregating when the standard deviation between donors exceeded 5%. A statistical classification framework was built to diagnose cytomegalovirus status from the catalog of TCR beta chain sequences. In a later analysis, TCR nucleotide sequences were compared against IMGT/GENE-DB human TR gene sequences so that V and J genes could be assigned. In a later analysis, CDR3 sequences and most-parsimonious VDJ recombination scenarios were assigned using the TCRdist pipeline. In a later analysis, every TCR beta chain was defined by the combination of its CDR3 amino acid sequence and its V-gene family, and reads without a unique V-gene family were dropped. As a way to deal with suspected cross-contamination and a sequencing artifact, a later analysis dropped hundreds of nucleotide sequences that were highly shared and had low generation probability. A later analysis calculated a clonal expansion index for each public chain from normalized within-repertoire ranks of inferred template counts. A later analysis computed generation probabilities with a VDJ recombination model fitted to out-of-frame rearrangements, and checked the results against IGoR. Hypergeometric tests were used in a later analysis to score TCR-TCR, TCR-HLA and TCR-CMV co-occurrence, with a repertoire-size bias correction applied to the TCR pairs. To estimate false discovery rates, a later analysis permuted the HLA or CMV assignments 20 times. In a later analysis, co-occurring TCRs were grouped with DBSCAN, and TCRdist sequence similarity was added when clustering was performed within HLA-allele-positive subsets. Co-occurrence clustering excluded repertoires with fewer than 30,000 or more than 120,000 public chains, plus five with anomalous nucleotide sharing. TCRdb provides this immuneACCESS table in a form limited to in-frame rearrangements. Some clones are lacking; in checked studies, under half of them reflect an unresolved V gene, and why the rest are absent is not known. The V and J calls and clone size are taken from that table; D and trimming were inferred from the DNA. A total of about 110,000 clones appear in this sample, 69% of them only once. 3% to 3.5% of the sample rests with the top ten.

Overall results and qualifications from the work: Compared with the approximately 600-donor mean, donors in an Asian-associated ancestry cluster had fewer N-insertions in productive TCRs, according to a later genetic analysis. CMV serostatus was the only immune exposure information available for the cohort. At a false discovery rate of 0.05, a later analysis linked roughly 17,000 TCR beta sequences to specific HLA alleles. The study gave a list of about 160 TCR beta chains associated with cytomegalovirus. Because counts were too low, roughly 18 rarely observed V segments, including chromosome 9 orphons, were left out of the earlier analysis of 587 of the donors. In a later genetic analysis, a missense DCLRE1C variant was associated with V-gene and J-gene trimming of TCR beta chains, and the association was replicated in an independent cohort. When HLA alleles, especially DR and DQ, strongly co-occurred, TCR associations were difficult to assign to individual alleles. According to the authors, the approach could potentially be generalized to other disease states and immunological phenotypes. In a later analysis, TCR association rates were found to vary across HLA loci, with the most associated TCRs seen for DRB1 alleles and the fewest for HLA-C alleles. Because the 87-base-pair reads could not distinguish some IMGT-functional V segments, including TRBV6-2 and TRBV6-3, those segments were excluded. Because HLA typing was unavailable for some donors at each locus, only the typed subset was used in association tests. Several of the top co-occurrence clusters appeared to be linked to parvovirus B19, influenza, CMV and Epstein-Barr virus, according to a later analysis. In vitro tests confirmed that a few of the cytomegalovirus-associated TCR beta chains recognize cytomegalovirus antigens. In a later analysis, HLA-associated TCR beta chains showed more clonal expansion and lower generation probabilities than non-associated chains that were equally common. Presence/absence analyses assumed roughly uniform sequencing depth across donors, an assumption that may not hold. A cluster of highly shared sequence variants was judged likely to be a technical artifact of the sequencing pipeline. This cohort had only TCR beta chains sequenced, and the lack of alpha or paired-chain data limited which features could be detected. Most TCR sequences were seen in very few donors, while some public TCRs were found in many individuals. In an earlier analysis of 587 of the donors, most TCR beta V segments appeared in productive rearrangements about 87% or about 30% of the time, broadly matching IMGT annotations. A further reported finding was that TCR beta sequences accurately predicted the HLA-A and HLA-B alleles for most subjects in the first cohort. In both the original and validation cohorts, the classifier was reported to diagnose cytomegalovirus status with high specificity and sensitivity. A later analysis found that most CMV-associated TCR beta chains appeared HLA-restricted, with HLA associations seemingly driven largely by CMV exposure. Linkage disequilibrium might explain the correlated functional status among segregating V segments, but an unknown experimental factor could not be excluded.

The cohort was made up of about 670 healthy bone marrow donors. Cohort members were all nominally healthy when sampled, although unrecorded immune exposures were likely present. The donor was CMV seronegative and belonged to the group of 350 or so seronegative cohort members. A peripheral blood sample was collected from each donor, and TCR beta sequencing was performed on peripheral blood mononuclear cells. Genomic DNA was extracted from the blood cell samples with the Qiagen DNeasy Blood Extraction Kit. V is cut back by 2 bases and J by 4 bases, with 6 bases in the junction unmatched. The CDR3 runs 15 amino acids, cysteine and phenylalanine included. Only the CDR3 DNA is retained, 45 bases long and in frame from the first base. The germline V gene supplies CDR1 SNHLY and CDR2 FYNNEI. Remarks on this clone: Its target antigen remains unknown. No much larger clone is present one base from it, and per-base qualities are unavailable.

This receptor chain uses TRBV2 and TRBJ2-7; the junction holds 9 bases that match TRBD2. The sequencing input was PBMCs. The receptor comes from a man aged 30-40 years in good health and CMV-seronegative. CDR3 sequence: CASSEIAGVWYEQYF. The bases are TGTGCCAGCAGTGAAATAGCGGGAGTTTGGTACGAGCAGTACTTC. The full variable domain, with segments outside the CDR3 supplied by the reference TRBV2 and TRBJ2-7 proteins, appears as EPEVTQTPSHQVTQMGQEVILRCVPISNHLYFYWYRQILGQKVEFLVSFYNNEISEKSEIFDDQFSVERPDGSNFTLKIRSTKLEDSAMYFCASSEIAGVWYEQYFGPGTRLTVT.